The 15 T cell receptor beta chains presented below share a single source sample, sequenced in a study of CD8+ T cells in alopecia areata. Sequencing relied on a cDNA template that was reverse transcribed from extracted RNA. Assay used: immunoSEQ multiplex PCR; TCRdb lists only in-frame clones, some missing. Here the sample spans approximately 140,000 clones, approximately 87% being singletons. The material was CD8+ T cells sorted from blood, obtained at week 0. The receptors were sampled from a human donor with alopecia areata.

The V call is TRBV29-1, the J call TRBJ2-1; D is perhaps TRBD2 (5 bases). The length of the CDR3 is 13 residues. Germline CDR1 SQVTM, CDR2 ANQGSEA. The germline V and J ends were trimmed by 2 bases and 8 bases, with 13 bases remaining between them. The CDR3 spells CSVEIEGRYEQFF. DNA of the CDR3: TGCAGCGTTGAAATCGAGGGTCGGTATGAGCAGTTCTTC.

The chain has TRBV30 and TRBJ2-3; 11 nucleotides align to TRBD2. The germline V gene encodes CDR1 GTSNPN and CDR2 SVGIG (reference sequence). The CDR3 is made up of 15 amino acids. Trimming at V came to 4 bases and at J to 2 bases, leaving 5 bases not matched to a gene. The CDR3 reads CAWTRTSGHTDTQYF. For the CDR3, the DNA is TGTGCCTGGACCCGGACTAGCGGGCACACAGATACGCAGTATTTT.

The J gene is TRBJ2-3, the V gene TRBV5-1; maybe TRBD2 (7 bases). This CDR3 has 14 residues. Germline assignment: CDR1 SGHRS and CDR2 YFSETQ. Trimming cost V 7 bases and J 2 bases, with 14 bases left between them. The CDR3 DNA sequence: TGCGCCAGCGAGGCGGGGGCCTTCACAGATACGCAGTATTTT. This sequence encodes CASEAGAFTDTQYF.

The genes are TRBV7-2 and TRBJ2-7; D unresolved. Germline V CDR1 and CDR2: SGHTA, FQGNSA. V gave up 1 base and J gave up 3 bases, with 19 bases separating them. This CDR3 region has 17 residues. The CDR3 protein is CASSLESGGTALYEQYF. CDR3 bases: TGTGCCAGCAGCTTAGAATCCGGCGGAACGGCCCTCTACGAGCAGTACTTC.

The chain combines TRBV7-7 with TRBJ2-1; either TRBD1 or TRBD2 may supply D (5 bases each). This CDR3 has 16 residues. Trimming cost V 2 bases and J 0 bases, with 11 bases left between them. In germline, CDR1 is SSHAT, CDR2 FNYEAQ (reference sequence). The CDR3 coding sequence is TGTGCCAGCAGCTTAACACCAGGGAGCTCCTACAATGAGCAGTTCTTC. As protein: CASSLTPGSSYNEQFF.

V gene TRBV7-2 combines with J gene TRBJ2-7, with 9 bases matching TRBD2. Germline CDR1 is SGHTA and CDR2 is FQGNSA. After removal of 2 bases from V and 5 bases from J, the junction contained 10 bases not matched to a gene. This CDR3 contains 16 residues. CDR3 in DNA: TGTGCCAGCAGCTTATACCCGGGACTAGCTAGCCACGAGCAGTACTTC. This encodes CASSLYPGLASHEQYF.

This clone has only one observation. The V call is TRBV7-9, the J call TRBJ2-2; a weak D match, TRBD1 (6 bases). Germline V lookup: CDR1 SEHNR, CDR2 FQNEAQ (reference sequence). Trimming took off 5 bases at V and 6 bases at J, with 13 bases between the two ends. The CDR3 length is 14 residues. The CDR3 DNA is TGTGCCAGCAGCCAACTCAGGGGCCCCGGGGAGCTGTTTTTT. Amino acids: CASSQLRGPGELFF.

The gene calls are TRBV2 and TRBJ2-5; D may match TRBD1 or TRBD2 (6 bases each). This CDR3 region has 16 residues. Trimming shortened V by 5 bases and J by 7 bases, and 23 bases separated the two germline ends. CDR1 is SNHLY, CDR2 FYNNEI, per germline. CDR3 sequence (DNA): TGTGCCAGCAGTCGTTTCGGACAGCCGATGGAGGGGACCCAGTACTTC. Its protein is CASSRFGQPMEGTQYF.

The chain combines TRBV7-9 with TRBJ2-1; 11 bases fit TRBD2. The CDR3 totals 16 residues. Losses at the gene ends were 5 bases for V and 4 bases for J; bases not matched to a gene: 7. Germline V gives CDR1 SEHNR, CDR2 FQNEAQ (reference sequence). CDR3 coding DNA: TGTGCCAGCAGCATTATAGCGGGAGGGGAGTACAATGAGCAGTTCTTC. Translation: CASSIIAGGEYNEQFF.

This clone was recorded a few times. CDR3 DNA sequence: TGTGCCAGCAGTGAGCCGATTTCGTCGATATCCTACGAGCAGTACTTC. Translating it yields CASSEPISSISYEQYF. This chain uses TRBV6-1 with TRBJ2-7; D is unclear. This CDR3 has 16 residues. The germline gives CDR1 MNHNS, CDR2 SASEGT. Trimming shortened V by 3 bases and J by 1 base, and 16 bases separated the two germline ends.

The chain carries TRBV30 and TRBJ1-6; 8 nucleotides align to TRBD1. Germline V gene sequence: CDR1 GTSNPN, CDR2 SVGIG (reference sequence). V was clipped by 4 bases and J by 7 bases; unmatched bases: 6. This CDR3 spans 14 amino acids. The CDR3 region has the DNA TGTGCCTGGAATCGACAGGGGTCCAATTCACCCCTCCACTTT. Protein product: CAWNRQGSNSPLHF.

The chain joins TRBV7-2 to TRBJ1-4; D is unresolved. The length of the CDR3 is 16 residues. CDR1 and CDR2 (germline): SGHTA, FQGNSA. V lost 5 bases, J lost 0 bases, and 13 bases lay in between. This CDR3 is CASSPEYSSTNEKLFF. The CDR3 bases are TGTGCCAGCAGCCCAGAATACTCCTCAACTAATGAAAAACTGTTTTTT. Supplemented by reference TRBV7-2 and TRBJ1-4, the full variable domain reads GAGVSQSPSNKVTEKGKDVELRCDPISGHTALYWYRQSLGQGLEFLIYFQGNSAPDKSGLPSDRFSAERTGGSVSTLTIQRTQQEDSAVYLCASSPEYSSTNEKLFFGSGTQLSVL.

The V gene is TRBV10-3, the J gene TRBJ1-5; D perhaps matches TRBD1 (6 bases). The CDR3 consists of 15 residues. Trimming stripped 3 bases from V and 5 bases from J, with 14 bases between. Germline V lookup: CDR1 ENHRY, CDR2 SYGVKD. The CDR3 DNA follows: TGTGCCATCAGTGACCCCGGGGGCGTCGATCAGCCCCAGCATTTT. Amino acids: CAISDPGGVDQPQHF.

J is TRBJ1-2 and V is TRBV9; D may be TRBD1 (5 bases). This CDR3 region has 13 residues. Germline V CDR1 and CDR2: SGDLS, YYNGEE. The ends were cut back, 7 bases at V and 7 bases at J, with 17 bases in the middle. The CDR3 DNA reads TGTGCCAGCTCAGGGTCGGGTTCGGGTGGCTACACCTTC. Encoded protein: CASSGSGSGGYTF.

This chain joins TRBV27 and TRBJ2-1, with 10 bases fitting TRBD1. CDR1 and CDR2 from the germline V gene are MNHEY and SMNVEV (reference sequence). V lost 4 bases, J lost 4 bases, and 4 bases stayed unmatched. CDR3 length: 15 residues. DNA for the CDR3: TGTGCCAGCAGTTCCGGGACAGGGGTTTACAATGAGCAGTTCTTC. It codes for CASSSGTGVYNEQFF.